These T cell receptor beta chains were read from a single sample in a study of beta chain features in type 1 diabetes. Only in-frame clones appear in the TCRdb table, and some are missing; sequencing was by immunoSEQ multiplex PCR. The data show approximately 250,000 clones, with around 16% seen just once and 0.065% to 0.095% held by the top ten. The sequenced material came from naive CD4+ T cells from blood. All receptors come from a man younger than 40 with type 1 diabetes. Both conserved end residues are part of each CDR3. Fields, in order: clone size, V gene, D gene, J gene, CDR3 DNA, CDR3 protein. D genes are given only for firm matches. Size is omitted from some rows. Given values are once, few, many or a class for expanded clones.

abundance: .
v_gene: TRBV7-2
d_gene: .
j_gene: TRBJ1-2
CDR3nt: TGTGCCAGCAGCCCCTCTCTTGGAGGCTACACCTTC
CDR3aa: CASSPSLGGYTF

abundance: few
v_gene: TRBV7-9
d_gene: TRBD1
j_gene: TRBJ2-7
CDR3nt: TGTGCCAGCAGCTTATTAGGACAGGGGGCGTTAGCCGAGCAGTACTTC
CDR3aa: CASSLLGQGALAEQYF

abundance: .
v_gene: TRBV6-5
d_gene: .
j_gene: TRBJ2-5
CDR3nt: TGTGCCAGCAGTTTTGGGCCGCCCGGGGAGACCCAGTACTTC
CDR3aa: CASSFGPPGETQYF

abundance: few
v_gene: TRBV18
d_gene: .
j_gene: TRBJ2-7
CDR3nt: TGTGCCAGCTCACCTGGGACTGGCGACTACGAGCAGTACTTC
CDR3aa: CASSPGTGDYEQYF

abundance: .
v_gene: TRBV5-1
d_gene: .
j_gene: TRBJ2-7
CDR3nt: TGCGCCAGCAGCTCCTCCCGGCCAGGAGGAGACGAGCAGTACTTC
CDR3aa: CASSSSRPGGDEQYF

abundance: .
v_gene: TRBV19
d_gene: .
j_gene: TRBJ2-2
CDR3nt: TGTGCCAGTAGTATTGCCGGAGGCAGGGGTATGGCCGGGGAGCTGTTTTTT
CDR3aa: CASSIAGGRGMAGELFF

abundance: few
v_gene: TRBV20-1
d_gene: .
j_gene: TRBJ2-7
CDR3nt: TGCAGTGCTAGAGGTCCCGGCGAGCAGTACTTC
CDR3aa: CSARGPGEQYF

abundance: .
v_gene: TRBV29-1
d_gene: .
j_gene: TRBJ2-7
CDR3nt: TGCAGCGTTCCTCAAATGGGAGAGCAGTACTTC
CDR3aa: CSVPQMGEQYF

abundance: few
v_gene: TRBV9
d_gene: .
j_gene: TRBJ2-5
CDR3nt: TGTGCCAGCAGCGTAACAGTCAGACAAGAGACCCAGTACTTC
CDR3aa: CASSVTVRQETQYF

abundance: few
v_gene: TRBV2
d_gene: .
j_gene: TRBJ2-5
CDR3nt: TGTGCCAGCAGTGTAGGCGGTCCAGAGACCCAGTACTTC
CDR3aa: CASSVGGPETQYF

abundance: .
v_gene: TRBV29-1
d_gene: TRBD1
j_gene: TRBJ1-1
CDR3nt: TGCAGCGGACGACAGGGGAACACTGAAGCTTTCTTT
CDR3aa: CSGRQGNTEAFF

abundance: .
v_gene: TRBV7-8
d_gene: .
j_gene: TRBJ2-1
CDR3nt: TGTGCCAGCAGCCCGAGGAATGTTGATGAGCAGTTCTTC
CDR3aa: CASSPRNVDEQFF

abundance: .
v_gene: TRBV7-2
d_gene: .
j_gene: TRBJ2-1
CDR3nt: TGTGCCAGCAGCTTCGACAGGTACTCCTACAATGAGCAGTTCTTC
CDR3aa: CASSFDRYSYNEQFF

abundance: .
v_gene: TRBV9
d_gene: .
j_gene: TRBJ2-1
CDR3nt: TGTGCCAGCAGCTCAGAGGGCGGGCCATACAATGAGCAGTTCTTC
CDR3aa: CASSSEGGPYNEQFF

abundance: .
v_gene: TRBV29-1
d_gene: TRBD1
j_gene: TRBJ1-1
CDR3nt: TGCAGCGTCGTCTACGGGACAGGAGCTTTCTTT
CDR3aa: CSVVYGTGAFF

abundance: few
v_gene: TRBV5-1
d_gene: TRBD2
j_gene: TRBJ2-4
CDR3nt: TGCGCCAGCAGCTTAGGCGGGAGCACCAAAAACATTCAGTACTTC
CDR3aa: CASSLGGSTKNIQYF

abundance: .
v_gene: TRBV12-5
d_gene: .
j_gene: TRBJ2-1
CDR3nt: TGTGCTAGTGGCGAGGGACAAAGGGCTAGCGGATACAATGAGCAGTTCTTC
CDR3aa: CASGEGQRASGYNEQFF

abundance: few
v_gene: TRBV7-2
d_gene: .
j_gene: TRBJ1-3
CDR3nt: TGTGCCAGCAGCTTGTTGACGAGAGGAAACACCATATATTTT
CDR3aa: CASSLLTRGNTIYF

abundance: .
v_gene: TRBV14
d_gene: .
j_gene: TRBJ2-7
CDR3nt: TGTGCCAGCAGCCCAAATTGGCAGGACTACGAGCAGTACTTC
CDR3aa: CASSPNWQDYEQYF

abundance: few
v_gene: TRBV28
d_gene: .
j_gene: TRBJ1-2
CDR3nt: TGTGCCAGCAGTTTACGATGGGCTGGCTACACCTTC
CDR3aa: CASSLRWAGYTF

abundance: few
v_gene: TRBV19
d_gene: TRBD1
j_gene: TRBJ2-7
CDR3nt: TGTGCCAGTAGCACGACAGGGTTATCCGAGCAGTACTTC
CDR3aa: CASSTTGLSEQYF

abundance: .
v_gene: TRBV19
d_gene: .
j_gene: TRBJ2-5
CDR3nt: TGTGCCAGTGGACTGACCTGGGAGACCCAGTACTTC
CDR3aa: CASGLTWETQYF

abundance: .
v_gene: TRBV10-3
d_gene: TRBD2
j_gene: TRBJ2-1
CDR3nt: TGTGCCATCAGCTTCGGGACTAGCGGGAGTAATGAGCAGTTCTTC
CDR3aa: CAISFGTSGSNEQFF

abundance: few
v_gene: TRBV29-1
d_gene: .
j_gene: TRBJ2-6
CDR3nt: TGCAGCGTTGAAGGATCAGGGGCCGGGGCCAACGTCCTGACTTTC
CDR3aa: CSVEGSGAGANVLTF

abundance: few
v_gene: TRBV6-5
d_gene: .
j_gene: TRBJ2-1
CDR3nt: TGTGCCAGCAGTTACACGTTACCCTACAATGAGCAGTTCTTC
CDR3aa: CASSYTLPYNEQFF

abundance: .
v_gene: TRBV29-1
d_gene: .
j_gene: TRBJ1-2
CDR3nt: TGCAGCGTTGAAGACAGGGGATGGAGAGGCTACACCTTC
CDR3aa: CSVEDRGWRGYTF

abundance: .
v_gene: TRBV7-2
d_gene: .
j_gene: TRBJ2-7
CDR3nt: TGTGCCAGCAGCTCCCGCTACCGCTCCTACGAGCAGTACTTC
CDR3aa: CASSSRYRSYEQYF

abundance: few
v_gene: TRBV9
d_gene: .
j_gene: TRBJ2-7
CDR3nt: TGTGCCAGCAGCGTAACGCAGAGACCCTACGAGCAGTACTTC
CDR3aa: CASSVTQRPYEQYF

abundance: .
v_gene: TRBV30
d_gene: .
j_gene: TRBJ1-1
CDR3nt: TGTGCCTGGAGACAGGGTGGAAGGGCTGAAGCTTTCTTT
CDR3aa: CAWRQGGRAEAFF